One and the same sample provided the 25 T cell receptor beta chains below, sequenced in a study of CD8+ T cells in alopecia areata. The authors extracted RNA and reverse transcribed it into cDNA as the sequencing template. Produced via immunoSEQ multiplex PCR; TCRdb's table is partial and in-frame only. This sample has about 140,000 clones; about 88% occur once, and the top ten carry over 10%. Specified treatment: oral pan-JAK inhibitor, 5-10 mg twice daily. The specimen comprised CD8+ T cells sorted from blood, sampled at week 4, from a patient treated with tofacitinib. All receptors come from a human donor with alopecia areata.

The J gene is TRBJ1-1, the V gene TRBV6-5, with unresolved D. This CDR3 spans 13 amino acids. Trimming stripped 6 bases from V and 1 base from J, with 9 bases between. Germline V gene data show CDR1 as MNHEY and CDR2 as SVGAGI. The CDR3 is CASSRGPNTEAFF. CDR3 DNA: TGTGCCAGCAGCCGAGGGCCGAACACTGAAGCTTTCTTT.

V and J are TRBV27 and TRBJ2-1, with 10 bases matching TRBD2. CDR1 is MNHEY and CDR2 is SMNVEV in the germline V gene (reference sequence). The CDR3 runs 17 residues. V shed 6 bases, J shed 7 bases, and the junction held 15 bases outside the gene matches. CDR3 region: CASSPSLSGRRLNEQFF. The CDR3 region has the DNA TGTGCCAGCAGCCCGTCCCTTAGCGGGAGGCGGTTAAATGAGCAGTTCTTC.

This sequence joins TRBV7-8 and TRBJ1-5; D possibly corresponds to TRBD1 (5 bases). The CDR3 covers 14 residues. Trimming took off 8 bases at V and 3 bases at J, with 14 bases between the two ends. Per the germline V gene, CDR1 is SGHVS and CDR2 is FQNEAQ. The CDR3 reads CASSLGGDNQPQHF. CDR3 sequence (DNA): TGTGCCAGCTCCCTCGGGGGGGACAATCAGCCCCAGCATTTT.

This chain links TRBV19 with TRBJ2-7, with 11 bases matching TRBD2. V gave up 3 bases and J gave up 4 bases; unmatched junction bases: 5. This CDR3 comprises 15 residues. Germline V gene data show CDR1 as LNHDA and CDR2 as SQIVND (reference sequence). This CDR3 is CASSMLASGRYEQYF. In nucleotides, the CDR3 is TGTGCCAGTAGTATGTTGGCTAGCGGGAGGTACGAGCAGTACTTC.

The V and J genes are TRBV5-6 and TRBJ1-2, with 10 bases that match TRBD1. The CDR3 contains 19 residues. V lost 3 bases and J lost 1; bases outside the gene matches: 15. From germline, CDR1 is SGHDT and CDR2 YYEEEE. The CDR3 DNA follows: TGTGCCAGCAGCTACTCGCCCGGGACAGGGGAACGCTTTAACTATGGCTACACCTTC. It specifies CASSYSPGTGERFNYGYTF.

The rearrangement links TRBV6-5 to TRBJ2-1; D may be TRBD1 (6 bases). The CDR3 consists of 15 residues. Deletions cut 6 bases from V and 8 bases from J, with 20 bases between. The germline gives CDR1 MNHEY, CDR2 SVGAGI. The chain's CDR3 is CASRFRGSRGDEQFF. CDR3 coding DNA: TGTGCCAGCAGATTCAGGGGCTCGAGGGGCGATGAGCAGTTCTTC.

The rearrangement uses TRBV29-1 and TRBJ2-7; 7 nucleotides agree with TRBD1. Germline trimming cut 7 bases from V and 2 bases from J; bases unmatched to any gene: 8. CDR3 length: 13 amino acids. CDR1 SQVTM and CDR2 ANQGSEA come from the germline V gene. The CDR3: CSALGDSPYEQYF. CDR3 DNA: TGCAGCGCCCTAGGGGACAGCCCCTACGAGCAGTACTTC.

The genes are TRBV7-6 and TRBJ2-3; D remains ambiguous. Trimming cost V 9 bases and J 2 bases, with 15 bases left between them. From germline, CDR1 is SGHVS and CDR2 FNYEAQ. CDR3 length: 14 amino acids. The CDR3 loop reads CASSPVGYTDTQYF. CDR3 bases: TGTGCCAGTTCCCCTGTCGGCTACACAGATACGCAGTATTTT.

The chain joins TRBV27 to TRBJ2-5; D might be TRBD1 or TRBD2, each matching 5 bases. TRBJ2-7 matches the DNA end more closely, so the J call is doubtful. There are 14 residues in the CDR3. Germline CDR1 and CDR2: MNHEY and SMNVEV (reference sequence). The CDR3 DNA reads TGTGCCAGCAGTTCTCCGGGACGCCTAGACGAGCAGTACTTC. Translating gives CASSSPGRLDEQYF.

The V gene is TRBV29-1, the J gene TRBJ2-7, with 7 nucleotides matching TRBD1. Germline V lookup: CDR1 SQVTM, CDR2 ANQGSEA. CDR3 length: 14 residues. J lost 0 bases, V lost 1 base, and 3 bases had no gene match. Here the CDR3 reads CSVEGGQDSYEQYF. Written as DNA, the CDR3 is TGCAGCGTTGAAGGAGGACAGGACTCCTACGAGCAGTACTTC.

The chain links TRBV4-2 to TRBJ2-3, with D maybe TRBD2 (6 bases). This CDR3 spans 18 amino acids. Per germline, CDR1 LGHNA and CDR2 YNFKEQ. Trimming pared 1 base from V and 0 bases from J, leaving 17 bases between. In DNA, the CDR3 is TGTGCCAGCAGCCAAGGAGTAGCGGCCGGTCCTAGCACAGATACGCAGTATTTT. It codes for CASSQGVAAGPSTDTQYF.

The gene calls are TRBV19 and TRBJ2-2; D is possibly TRBD2 (5 bases). The V end lost 3 bases, the J end lost 1 base, and 6 bases lay between the germline ends. CDR3 length: 14 amino acids. Germline CDR1 reads LNHDA; CDR2 reads SQIVND (reference sequence). CDR3 in amino acids: CASSIGENTGELFF. The CDR3, as DNA: TGTGCCAGTAGTATCGGGGAGAACACCGGGGAGCTGTTTTTT.

V usage is TRBV5-6 and J usage is TRBJ2-1, with D unresolved. The CDR3 extends over 17 amino acids. V was trimmed by 4 bases and J by 8 bases, leaving 25 bases between them. Germline-derived CDR1 and CDR2 are SGHDT and YYEEEE. CDR3 bases: TGTGCCAGCAGCATGCTTAATTCAATACCCTCCCTTGATGAGCAGTTCTTC. This translates into CASSMLNSIPSLDEQFF.

This clone was recorded a few times. The chain couples TRBV25-1 to TRBJ2-3; TRBD1 might be the D (5 bases). Germline V gives CDR1 MGHDK, CDR2 SYGVNS. This CDR3 is built from 15 residues. The V gene lost 8 bases and the J gene lost 1 base, with 16 bases spanning the gap. CDR3 nucleotides: TGTGCCAGCCACACAAGACAGACAGGCACAGATACGCAGTATTTT. It is translated as CASHTRQTGTDTQYF. Using reference TRBV25-1 and TRBJ2-3 for the parts outside the CDR3, the full variable domain is EADIYQTPRYLVIGTGKKITLECSQTMGHDKMYWYQQDPGMELHLIHYSYGVNSTEKGDLSSESTVSRIRTEHFPLTLESARPSHTSQYLCASHTRQTGTDTQYFGPGTRLTVL.

The chain joins TRBV10-1 to TRBJ2-1; no clear D gene. The V gene's germline CDR1 is WNHNN and CDR2 SYGVQD (reference sequence). V was clipped by 2 bases and J by 0 bases, with 5 bases between them. There are 14 residues in the CDR3. The CDR3 here is CASSEVSSYNEQFF. DNA of the CDR3: TGCGCCAGCAGTGAGGTTAGCTCCTACAATGAGCAGTTCTTC.

This chain joins TRBV5-1 and TRBJ2-1, with 8 bases identical to TRBD2. Germline CDR1 reads SGHRS; CDR2 reads YFSETQ. This CDR3 has 17 residues. V lost 3 bases, J lost 5 bases, and 13 bases stayed unmatched. CDR3 residues: CASSSPQAGAGNNEQFF. The DNA of the CDR3 is TGCGCCAGCAGCTCGCCACAAGCGGGAGCAGGAAACAATGAGCAGTTCTTC.

The chain employs TRBV29-1 and TRBJ2-1, with 9 bases that match TRBD2. Germline V gene data show CDR1 as SQVTM and CDR2 as ANQGSEA. The CDR3 consists of 17 residues. V shed 4 bases and J 7 bases; nucleotides not matched to a gene: 17. CDR3 coding DNA: TGCAGCGTTGTCTCGGGGGTAGCGGGAGATGGTGGAAATGAGCAGTTCTTC. It specifies CSVVSGVAGDGGNEQFF.

Only one count was recorded for this clone. The rearrangement links TRBV9 to TRBJ2-3; D not certain. Germline V gene sequence: CDR1 SGDLS, CDR2 YYNGEE. V dropped 0 bases and J dropped 4 bases, with 9 bases sitting between them. There are 14 residues in the CDR3. The CDR3 loop reads CASSVEGSADTQYF. CDR3 nucleotide sequence: TGTGCCAGCAGCGTAGAAGGTTCCGCAGATACGCAGTATTTT.

The rearrangement uses TRBV5-1 and TRBJ2-1; possibly TRBD2 for D (6 bases). This CDR3 region has 13 residues. Germline V gene sequence: CDR1 SGHRS, CDR2 YFSETQ. Trimming removed 2 bases from V and 8 bases from J, with 11 bases in between. The CDR3 region has the DNA TGCGCCAGCAGCTTTACTAGCCCGGATGAGCAGTTCTTC. It encodes CASSFTSPDEQFF.

The rearrangement uses TRBV7-2 and TRBJ2-7; tentatively, D is TRBD1 (8 bases). Germline-derived CDR1 and CDR2 are SGHTA and FQGNSA. The CDR3 covers 14 residues. Between the trimmed V and J ends, which lost 6 bases and 4 bases, there was a span of 16 bases. The CDR3 nucleotides read TGTGCCAGCAGACAGATACAGGGGGGGTACGAGCAGTACTTC. Encoded protein: CASRQIQGGYEQYF.

This chain joins TRBV29-1 and TRBJ2-6; a possible D gene is TRBD1 (5 bases). Germline V gene data show CDR1 as SQVTM and CDR2 as ANQGSEA. This CDR3 spans 15 amino acids. V lost 1 base and J 0 bases, leaving 7 bases between the germline ends. CDR3 loop: CSVEVTVSGANVLTF. In nucleotides, the CDR3 is TGCAGCGTTGAAGTGACAGTCTCTGGGGCCAACGTCCTGACTTTC.

This clone was observed a handful of times. V and J are TRBV19 and TRBJ2-7; D is undetermined. Germline assignment: CDR1 LNHDA and CDR2 SQIVND (reference sequence). V was trimmed by 7 bases and J by 4 bases, leaving 14 bases between them. The CDR3 sequence is 13 residues long. The CDR3 DNA is TGTGCCAGTATCGGGCAGTTTGGTTACGAGCAGTACTTC. Translated, it gives CASIGQFGYEQYF. The full variable domain, in which reference TRBV19 and TRBJ2-7 provide the parts outside the CDR3, is DGGITQSPKYLFRKEGQNVTLSCEQNLNHDAMYWYRQDPGQGLRLIYYSQIVNDFQKGDIAEGYSVSREKKESFPLTVTSAQKNPTAFYLCASIGQFGYEQYFGPGTRLTVT.

The chain uses TRBV6-5 and TRBJ2-5; possibly TRBD2 for D (6 bases). Germline V CDR1 and CDR2: MNHEY, SVGAGI. This CDR3 has 14 residues. V lost 2 bases, J lost 5 bases, and 12 bases lay in between. The CDR3 DNA reads TGTGCCAGCAGTTACGGAGGGGATGGCGAGACCCAGTACTTC. Protein product: CASSYGGDGETQYF.

The chain is built from TRBV4-1 and TRBJ1-2; D gene ambiguous. CDR3 length: 14 residues. Germline V gene sequence: CDR1 MGHRA, CDR2 YSYEKL. Trimming removed 8 bases at V and 2 bases at J, with 15 bases between. CDR3 region: CASSLEGSNYGYTF. CDR3 nucleotides: TGCGCCAGCTCCCTGGAGGGATCCAACTATGGCTACACCTTC.

This clone was observed once. The chain employs TRBV15 and TRBJ2-7; 9 bases are a match to TRBD1. Per germline, CDR1 LNHNV and CDR2 YYDKDF (reference sequence). V dropped 9 bases and J dropped 7; count of bases not matched to a gene: 10. CDR3 size: 13 residues. CDR3 bases: TGTGCCACGCGGCGGGGACAGGGTGGAGAGCAGTACTTC. Translating it yields CATRRGQGGEQYF.